This T cell receptor (beta chain) is drawn from a study of shared clonotypes between healthy human individuals. Using immunoSEQ multiplex PCR, the repertoire was profiled, and TCRdb retains in-frame clones only, with some absent. Of 730,000 or so clones in the sample, less than 80% were seen once. There are 15 residues in the CDR3. Trimming shortened V by 5 bases and J by 1 base, and 12 bases separated the two germline ends. CDR1 and CDR2 from the germline V gene are SEHNR and FQNEAQ (reference sequence). The sequence was obtained from a woman under 40 in good health. Sequenced material: memory CD4+ T cells sorted from blood. Subset given: CD45RA-negative fraction. The V gene is TRBV7-9, the J gene TRBJ1-3, with D unresolved. The CDR3 nucleotides read TGTGCCAGCAGCCCCGGCCTGGGGTCTGGAAACACCATATATTTT. This translates into CASSPGLGSGNTIYF.